The 3 T cell receptor beta chains presented below share a single source sample, sequenced in a study of human T cells and chemical hapten exposure (dated by TCRdb to about 2021). The time point label of this sample denotes: patch test 1, 2 weeks after DPC sensitization. The sample's treatment or condition label, decoded: therapeutic diphenylcyclopropenone sensitization with weekly scalp DPC. The library was generated by RACE. The sequencer listed for this sample is NextSeq 500. TCRdb ran its own pipeline on the public reads, namely fastp trimming at Q25 and MiXCR clone calling, and kept in-frame beta chains. Records with the same CDR3 protein are collapsed into one entry carrying the most frequent genes and DNA. The table for this sample lists 180,000 or so distinct CDR3 sequences; 20% to 25% of them were counted only once. Of the sample, about 6.7% falls within the top ten clones. The sample was whole blood, taken in connection with sensitization to the hapten diphenylcyclopropenone (DPC). The receptors were gathered from a woman aged 50 to 60 with alopecia areata. Some clones in this sample may be carry-over from other donors' samples.

In this sample, this clonotype turned up a few times. The J gene is TRBJ2-7, the V gene TRBV27, with D possibly being TRBD1 (6 bases). The V end was cut by 6 bases, the J end by 7 bases, with 16 bases between. The CDR3 is made up of 13 amino acids. CDR1 is MNHEY, CDR2 SMNVEV, per germline (reference sequence). The CDR3 coding sequence is TGTGCCAGCAGCAGCGGACAGCGTTCGGAGCAGTACTTC. Protein product: CASSSGQRSEQYF.

The rearrangement joins TRBV7-9 to TRBJ1-3; D not resolved. Germline CDR1 and CDR2: SEHNR and FQNEAQ (reference sequence). The V and J ends lost 5 bases and 0 bases respectively, with 11 bases between them. The CDR3 loop spans 15 amino acids. DNA for the CDR3: TGTGCCAGCAGCCAAGCCGGGAGCTCTGGAAACACCATATATTTT. Translated: CASSQAGSSGNTIYF.

There are a few counts of this clonotype. The chain carries TRBV5-6 and TRBJ1-4; D may be TRBD1 (6 bases). The CDR3 is made up of 17 amino acids. The germline gives CDR1 SGHDT, CDR2 YYEEEE. V gave up 3 bases and J gave up 7 bases, with 22 bases separating them. In nucleotides, the CDR3 is TGTGCCAGCAGCTCTAGAATGTTGGGACAAACGAGTGAAAAACTGTTTTTT. Translation: CASSSRMLGQTSEKLFF.